Below, 19 T cell receptor beta chains from the same sample are listed, as sequenced in a study of blood T cell repertoires in COVID-19. The protocol was immunoSEQ multiplex PCR, while the TCRdb copy is restricted to in-frame clones and leaves out a portion. The data hold roughly 53,000 clones, with approximately 91% observed a single time. Sample: peripheral blood. The receptors shown here come from a human donor in a cohort sampled during active COVID-19.

As DNA, the CDR3 is TGCAGTGCTAGTCAGGGGGCAACCTACGAGCAGTACTTC. Its translation: CSASQGATYEQYF. The chain is built from TRBV20-1 and TRBJ2-7; TRBD1 agrees at 8 bases. CDR1 DFQATT and CDR2 SNEGSKA come from the germline V gene (reference sequence). CDR3 length: 13 amino acids. The V and J ends lost 3 bases and 2 bases, in that order; junction bases with no gene match: 3.

The J gene is TRBJ2-1, the V gene TRBV10-1; D unresolved. The germline V gene has CDR1 WNHNN and CDR2 SYGVQD (reference sequence). This CDR3 has 12 amino acids. The ends were cut back, 2 bases at V and 6 bases at J, with 5 bases in the middle. The CDR3 reads CASSEPGNEQFF. CDR3 sequence (DNA): TGCGCCAGCAGTGAGCCCGGCAATGAGCAGTTCTTC.

V and J are TRBV3-1 (or the pseudogene TRBV3-2) and TRBJ1-2, with 7 bases fitting TRBD1. Germline-derived CDR1 and CDR2 are LGHDT and YNNKEL (reference sequence). Losses at the gene ends were 3 bases for V and 7 bases for J; bases not matched to a gene: 14. The CDR3 is 16 residues long. The CDR3 DNA reads as TGTGCCAGCAGCCAGGCCCCTTACAGGGGATTTCGTGGCTACACCTTC. Its protein product is CASSQAPYRGFRGYTF.

For the CDR3, the DNA is TGTGCCAGCAACACCCGGACTAGCGGGAACACAGATACGCAGTATTTT. Encoded protein: CASNTRTSGNTDTQYF. The chain has TRBV5-4 and TRBJ2-3, with 12 bases lining up with TRBD2. CDR3 length: 16 residues. Germline CDR1 and CDR2: SGHNT and YYREEE (reference sequence). The ends lost 6 bases at V and 2 bases at J; junction bases unmatched: 7. The full variable domain, with the rest looked up from reference TRBV5-4 and TRBJ2-3, is ETGVTQSPTHLIKTRGQQVTLRCSSQSGHNTVSWYQQALGQGPQFIFQYYREEENGRGNFPPRFSGLQFPNYSSELNVNALELDDSALYLCASNTRTSGNTDTQYFGPGTRLTVL.

The chain is built from TRBV4-1 and TRBJ2-3; 9 bases are shared with TRBD2. The junction had 14 bases not matched to a gene; V was cut back by 3 bases and J by 1 base. Germline CDR1 is MGHRA and CDR2 is YSYEKL. The CDR3 covers 19 residues. The CDR3 DNA follows: TGCGCCAGCAGCCAGAAGATTATGGGGACTAGCCCGGGCACAGATACGCAGTATTTT. Its protein product is CASSQKIMGTSPGTDTQYF.

J is TRBJ1-1 and V is TRBV30, with 8 bases that match TRBD1. V lost 8 bases and J lost 7; bases outside the gene matches: 6. Germline CDR1 and CDR2: GTSNPN and SVGIG (reference sequence). The CDR3 totals 11 residues. CDR3 sequence reads: CARRGPGEAFF. The CDR3 DNA follows: TGTGCCCGCAGGGGGCCTGGTGAAGCTTTCTTT.

The rearrangement uses TRBV9 and TRBJ2-7; the match to TRBD2 covers 9 bases. The junction had 8 bases not matched to a gene; V was cut back by 4 bases and J by 3 bases. The CDR3 has 15 residues. CDR1 and CDR2 from the germline V gene are SGDLS and YYNGEE. The CDR3 sequence is CASSNSGLAHYEQYF. DNA of the CDR3: TGTGCCAGCAGCAACTCAGGACTAGCGCACTACGAGCAGTACTTC.

The CDR3 region has the DNA TGTGCCAGCCGACCGGGGGGGCTAGAGACCCAGTACTTC. Its protein product is CASRPGGLETQYF. This chain joins TRBV19 and TRBJ2-5; 8 bases map to TRBD2. Germline-derived CDR1 and CDR2 are LNHDA and SQIVND (reference sequence). Trimming removed 9 bases from V and 4 bases from J; junction bases left unmatched: 7. The CDR3 consists of 13 residues.

This sequence joins TRBV18 and TRBJ1-5; perhaps TRBD1 as D (5 bases). Germline loops: CDR1 KGHSH, CDR2 LQKENI. There are 16 residues in the CDR3. Trimming removed 1 base from V and 3 bases from J, with 13 bases in between. The CDR3 sequence: CASSPRGGRDNQPQHF. The CDR3 coding sequence is TGTGCCAGCTCACCACGGGGCGGCAGGGACAATCAGCCCCAGCATTTT.

V usage is TRBV7-6 and J usage is TRBJ2-5; D uncertain. This CDR3 contains 13 residues. Germline CDR1 SGHVS, CDR2 FNYEAQ. Trimming left V 5 bases short and J 1 base short, with 8 bases between. The CDR3 sequence is CASSPRVQETQYF. In nucleotides, the CDR3 is TGTGCCAGCAGCCCCCGAGTCCAAGAGACCCAGTACTTC.

This clone has a single count. This rearrangement joins TRBV18 to TRBJ2-3; 13 nucleotides agree with TRBD2. The CDR3 loop spans 17 amino acids. The ends lost 3 bases at V and 2 bases at J; junction bases unmatched: 5. Looked up from germline, CDR1 is KGHSH and CDR2 is LQKENI. The CDR3 sequence is CASSPTGLAGVTDTQYF. Here the CDR3 DNA reads TGTGCCAGCTCACCGACCGGACTAGCGGGGGTCACAGATACGCAGTATTTT. Full variable domain (missing parts from reference TRBV18 and TRBJ2-3): NAGVMQNPRHLVRRRGQEARLRCSPMKGHSHVYWYRQLPEEGLKFMVYLQKENIIDESGMPKERFSAEFPKEGPSILRIQQVVRGDSAAYFCASSPTGLAGVTDTQYFGPGTRLTVL.

The V call is TRBV19, the J call TRBJ1-1; D unresolved. From germline, CDR1 is LNHDA and CDR2 SQIVND (reference sequence). CDR3 length equals 11 residues. V lost 0 bases to trimming and J lost 9 bases, with 5 bases between them. Here the CDR3 DNA reads TGTGCCAGTAGTATAGATATTAAAGCTTTCTTT. Its protein product is CASSIDIKAFF.

The chain is built from TRBV5-1 and TRBJ2-1, with D unclear. The germline CDR1 and CDR2 sequences are SGHRS and YFSETQ. V was pared by 7 bases and J by 6 bases, with 14 bases between. CDR3 length equals 13 residues. CDR3 coding DNA: TGCGCCAGCCGATACAGACCAGTCAATGAGCAGTTCTTC. It is translated as CASRYRPVNEQFF.

V gene TRBV2 combines with J gene TRBJ2-3; 11 positions agree with TRBD2. Germline V gene lookup returns CDR1 SNHLY and CDR2 FYNNEI. This CDR3 is built from 16 residues. J lost 1 base, V lost 11 bases, and 11 bases had no gene match. In nucleotides, the CDR3 is TGTGCCTCCCGGCACCCGGGACTAGCGGGCACAGATACGCAGTATTTT. Amino acids: CASRHPGLAGTDTQYF. Variable domain in full (rest from reference TRBV2 and TRBJ2-3): EPEVTQTPSHQVTQMGQEVILRCVPISNHLYFYWYRQILGQKVEFLVSFYNNEISEKSEIFDDQFSVERPDGSNFTLKIRSTKLEDSAMYFCASRHPGLAGTDTQYFGPGTRLTVL.

The chain carries TRBV15 and TRBJ2-7, with D possibly matching TRBD1 (5 bases). V was pared by 5 bases and J by 6 bases, with 11 bases between. The CDR3 sequence is 12 residues long. Germline V gene lookup returns CDR1 LNHNV and CDR2 YYDKDF (reference sequence). CDR3 protein: CATSSRVGEQYF. Here the CDR3 DNA reads TGTGCCACCAGCTCCAGGGTGGGCGAGCAGTACTTC. The entire variable domain, with the rest obtained from reference TRBV15 and TRBJ2-7, is as follows: DAMVIQNPRYQVTQFGKPVTLSCSQTLNHNVMYWYQQKSSQAPKLLFHYYDKDFNNEADTPDNFQSRRPNTSFCFLDIRSPGLGDTAMYLCATSSRVGEQYFGPGTRLTVT.

The rearrangement links TRBV5-1 to TRBJ1-4; D perhaps matches TRBD1 (5 bases). V lost 5 bases, J lost 7 bases, and 15 bases lay in between. CDR3 size: 14 residues. From germline, CDR1 is SGHRS and CDR2 YFSETQ. CDR3 in amino acids: CASSKETAFEKLFF. In DNA form, the CDR3 reads TGCGCCAGCAGTAAGGAGACAGCCTTTGAAAAACTGTTTTTT.

The V gene is TRBV5-1, the J gene TRBJ2-3; 7 bases are a match to TRBD2. Germline V gives CDR1 SGHRS, CDR2 YFSETQ. V gave up 4 bases and J gave up 4 bases; unmatched junction bases: 12. This CDR3 has 16 amino acids. This chain's CDR3 is CASSVGGAGVPDTQYF. The CDR3 region has the DNA TGCGCCAGCAGCGTGGGCGGCGCGGGAGTCCCAGATACGCAGTATTTT.

The chain couples TRBV6-6 to TRBJ1-1, with TRBD1 matching over 8 bases. The J segment lost 7 bases and the V segment lost 6 bases, leaving 13 bases of the junction unmatched. This CDR3 has 15 amino acids. Looked up from germline, CDR1 is MNHNY and CDR2 is SVGAGI (reference sequence). CDR3 sequence: CASSPPLDRVYEAFF. The CDR3 coding sequence is TGTGCCAGCAGCCCGCCCTTGGACAGGGTATATGAAGCTTTCTTT.

The CDR3: CASGRGSEQFF. The CDR3 region has the DNA TGTGCCAGCGGCAGGGGGAGTGAGCAGTTCTTC. The rearrangement uses TRBV12-3 or TRBV12-4 and TRBJ2-1; 7 nucleotides agree with TRBD1. Trimming took 8 bases from V and 9 from J; bases not matched to a gene: 4. This CDR3 has 11 residues.